Here is one TCR beta chain with its context. Its antigen is still unknown. This entry belongs to a study of CD8+ T cells in alopecia areata. About the study: Tofacitinib administration persisted for 6 to 18 months, succeeded by 6 months off drug. Study results and limitations: In scalp, tofacitinib significantly decreased clonality and expanded CD8+ clones among the top 100.

Specified treatment: oral pan-JAK inhibitor, 5-10 mg twice daily. In each case, RNA was isolated and then reverse transcribed into cDNA as the sequencing template. Libraries were prepared by immunoSEQ multiplex PCR; TCRdb keeps only in-frame clonotypes and omits some of them. The sample lists about 200,000 clones, roughly 64% occurring once. The material was CD4+ T cells sorted from blood, obtained at week 24, from a patient treated with tofacitinib. The origin of this receptor is a human donor with alopecia areata.

DNA of the CDR3: TGTGCCAGCAGCTTAAGGTGGCTTCTGGATACGCAGTATTTT. Its protein is CASSLRWLLDTQYF. The J gene is TRBJ2-3, the V gene TRBV7-2; D uncertain. Trimming removed 2 bases at V and 6 bases at J, with 12 bases between. The V gene's germline CDR1 is SGHTA and CDR2 FQGNSA. The CDR3 contains 14 residues.